The clone carrying this T cell receptor (beta chain) has just a few counts. These data originate in a study of blood T cells in healthy people across ages. It was with a sample-barcoded 5' primer and a J-beta primer mix that a second PCR of about 7 to 12 cycles was run. MiXCR was run by TCRdb on the 5' RACE reads, yielding one entry per CDR3 protein. This sample has approximately 800,000 distinct CDR3 sequences, with about 46% found just once. The germline CDR1 and CDR2 sequences are SGHDT and YYEEEE. CDR3 length equals 14 residues. The V segment lost 0 bases and the J segment 13 bases; nucleotides outside the gene matches: 8.

The TCR was taken from a man older than 75 in good health. The chain joins TRBV5-6 to TRBJ2-4, with 9 bases that match TRBD2. Sequenced material: blood. The CDR3 sequence is CASSLVSGSSAQYF. The CDR3 nucleotides are TGTGCCAGCAGCTTGGTTAGCGGGAGTTCCGCGCAGTACTTC.